This T cell receptor (beta chain) was identified during a study of T cells in Graves' hyperthyroidism and ophthalmopathy (dated by TCRdb to between 2019 and 2020). Background for the entire study: Peripheral blood samples were taken at the time of initial diagnosis, prior to any treatment. A discovery cohort of 95 to 100 patients, about 43 with Graves' ophthalmopathy and 55 to 65 with stable Graves' hyperthyroidism, was used to find distinguishing TCR V-J signatures. According to the paper, TCR Vbeta CDR3 sequencing was carried out on 135 peripheral blood samples, which came from over 40 ophthalmopathy, fewer than 80 hyperthyroidism and about 17 progressor patients. In addition, the study compared T-cell repertoires in thyroid tissue and in blood from roughly 6 Graves' hyperthyroidism patients. For training and testing, the roughly 97 patients in the discovery cohort were randomly divided in a 7:3 ratio. Prospective prediction of ophthalmopathy was tested in an independent validation cohort of 18 to 20 hyperthyroidism patients and 15 to 17 patients who later progressed to ophthalmopathy. Following sampling, methimazole starting at 30 mg daily was given to hyperthyroidism patients, and high-dose intravenous methylprednisolone was given to ophthalmopathy patients.

The CDR3 holds 14 amino acids from the cysteine to the phenylalanine. Of all the DNA, just the CDR3 is kept, 42 bases in frame from base 1. At the junction V is shortened by 6 bases and J by 4 bases, with 13 bases in between. Per the germline V gene, MDHEN is the CDR1 and SYDVKM is the CDR2. Here is what the overall study found, with its caveats: In validation, the model predicted progression to ophthalmopathy a median of approximately 6.3 months before onset, with roughly 70% sensitivity and more than 72% specificity. No statistical method was used to set the sample size in advance, and investigators knew the group allocation. A 13 V-J signature model separated ophthalmopathy from stable hyperthyroidism, with approximately 87% sensitivity and roughly 84% specificity in cross-validation and 80%/75% in testing. Most expanded thyroid clonotypes (frequency above 0.001) were also found in blood, which suggests that blood repertoires may mirror thyroid immune responses.

This clonotype was counted at least ten times. Its target antigen remains unknown. No quality values exist for individual bases; no much larger clone is one base distant. Amplification of TCR beta CDR3 regions was carried out from RNA transcripts. For the first round of RT-PCR on the TCR CDR3, the HTBI primer set was used together with the Qiagen OneStep RT-PCR kit. A second multiplex PCR round built the libraries, followed by size selection and purification. Paired-end sequencing of the libraries was performed with 100 bp reads on an Illumina HiSeq2000. In the original analysis: SOAPnuke was used to process the raw data, removing reads that contained adapters or uncalled bases, had a mean Phred below 15, or lacked an exact match to the constant primer or identifier. COPE v1.2.5 was used to merge high-quality paired reads, and clonotypes were defined as unique nucleotide sequences. MiTCR v1.1 was used to align the clonotypes against IMGT TRBV, TRBD and TRBJ reference segments. The analysis included only V-J combinations with a frequency above 0.0001, which together covered around 99% of the repertoires. A TCS score was defined as the ratio between F50 (clonal expansion) and ExV (chaos), using BLOSUM62-based TCRdist between CDR3 peptides within each V-J. Welch's t-statistics and random forest reduced 500 to 650 V-J features to 10 to 15, which were used in a naive Bayes classifier (R e1071). Starting from the raw public reads, TCRdb applied fastp trimming at Q25, assembled clones with MiXCR and retained in-frame beta chains. One record per CDR3 amino acid sequence lists the most common genes and DNA. These V and J calls derive from TCRdb rather than the authors' analysis. The sample table lists some 250,000 distinct CDR3 sequences, around 15% of them with a count of one. Together, the top ten hold 30% of the sample.

Hyperthyroidism patients were newly diagnosed, with disease duration under 2 months, and aged 18 to 65 years. The study excluded patients with uncontrolled infections, other autoimmune diseases, pregnancy or lactation. Diagnoses were established on the basis of clinical symptoms, serum thyroxine and TRAb, thyroid ultrasound, and orbital computed tomography. Blood from progressor patients was collected at the time of first diagnosis with hyperthyroidism, before any ophthalmopathy symptoms had appeared. Ficoll-Paque density gradient centrifugation was used to isolate PBMCs from around 10 ml of fresh peripheral blood. Progressor patients were defined as those initially diagnosed with Graves' hyperthyroidism in whom ophthalmopathy developed during follow-up. Total RNA was extracted with Trizol reagent, and quality was checked on an Agilent 2100 Bioanalyzer.

The sequence derives from a woman aged 45-59 years with Graves' hyperthyroidism that later progressed to Graves' ophthalmopathy. Sequences were obtained from blood. Recombination linked TRBV28 to TRBJ1-3, with the D gene not confidently named. The DNA sequence is as follows: TGTGCCAGCAGGGAACCAACAGCGGGAAACACCATATATTTT. Its coded protein is CASREPTAGNTIYF.